Described below is a single TCR beta chain sequence and its context. Other nucleotide sequences from this sample produce the same CDR3. Generated by immunoSEQ multiplex PCR, the TCRdb table keeps only in-frame clones and is missing some. The sample lists just over 300,000 clones; 85% to 90% were seen once. This specimen belongs to a study of blood T cell repertoires in COVID-19. The overall study: PBMCs, B-cell-depleted T cells, or T cells provided the cDNA or gDNA that made up the material.

Trimming removed 6 bases from V and 4 bases from J, with 12 bases in between. The CDR3 contains 13 residues. The germline gives CDR1 SGHAT, CDR2 FQNNGV. The clonotype comes from a man in his thirties or forties who had recovered from COVID-19. The sequenced material came from PBMCs or T cells enriched from blood (not recorded which). V and J are TRBV11-2 and TRBJ1-2; D possibly corresponds to TRBD1 (6 bases). The CDR3 bases are TGTGCCAGCAGACCTACAGGGCGCTATGGCTACACCTTC. Protein: CASRPTGRYGYTF.